This passage covers 32 T cell receptor beta chains from one sample sequenced in a study of shared clonotypes between healthy human individuals. CD45RO-negative, CCR7-positively selected cells formed the naive CD8 fraction, excluding terminally differentiated effector memory CD45RA+ cells. The table came from immunoSEQ multiplex PCR; TCRdb's copy has only in-frame clones and leaves some out. The profile shows around 2.1 million clones, roughly 91% of them singletons. Sequencing input: naive CD8+ T cells from PBMCs. All receptors derive from a young man in good health. Some clones in this sample may be carry-over from other donors' samples.

The rearrangement joins TRBV27 to TRBJ2-2; D ambiguous. The CDR3 spans 18 residues. Between the trimmed V and J ends, which lost 2 bases and 4 bases, there was a span of 20 bases. In germline, CDR1 is MNHEY, CDR2 SMNVEV (reference sequence). The DNA of the CDR3 is TGTGCCAGCAGTTTAACCCCCTTCGCAGGCCCCCTCACCGGGGAGCTGTTTTTT. Protein: CASSLTPFAGPLTGELFF.

With respect to this clone: Other DNA sequences within the sample encode an identical CDR3. This chain uses TRBV7-9 with TRBJ2-7; TRBD1 matches 7 bases. CDR1 SEHNR and CDR2 FQNEAQ come from the germline V gene (reference sequence). CDR3 length: 15 residues. J lost 0 bases, V lost 4 bases, and 6 bases had no gene match. The CDR3 bases are TGTGCCAGCAGCTCGCCGGACAGGAGCTCCTACGAGCAGTACTTC. Amino acids: CASSSPDRSSYEQYF. Based on the CDR3 plus reference TRBV7-9 and TRBJ2-7, the full variable domain is DTGVSQNPRHKITKRGQNVTFRCDPISEHNRLYWYRQTLGQGPEFLTYFQNEAQLEKSRLLSDRFSAERPKGSFSTLEIQRTEQGDSAMYLCASSSPDRSSYEQYFGPGTRLTVT.

The chain uses TRBV9 and TRBJ2-1, with 7 nucleotides matching TRBD2. V was clipped by 0 bases and J by 4 bases; unmatched bases: 7. The CDR3 sequence is 16 residues long. Germline V gene data show CDR1 as SGDLS and CDR2 as YYNGEE. CDR3 DNA: TGTGCCAGCAGCGTAGGATCCAGCGGGATATACAATGAGCAGTTCTTC. The encoded protein is CASSVGSSGIYNEQFF.

This chain uses TRBV27 with TRBJ2-1, with D uncertain. This CDR3 contains 12 residues. The V gene lost 4 bases and the J gene lost 9 bases, with 10 bases spanning the gap. CDR1 and CDR2 (germline): MNHEY, SMNVEV (reference sequence). CDR3 sequence reads: CASSSLRAEQFF. In DNA form, the CDR3 reads TGTGCCAGCAGTTCCCTACGTGCTGAGCAGTTCTTC.

This chain joins TRBV29-1 and TRBJ2-6; TRBD2 is a possible D gene (5 bases). Trimming cost V 4 bases and J 4 bases, with 23 bases left between them. Germline CDR1 is SQVTM and CDR2 is ANQGSEA. This CDR3 spans 18 amino acids. CDR3 nucleotide sequence: TGCAGCGTTGCGGGATTACTAGACGGCCGGGCCGGGGCCAACGTCCTGACTTTC. Translation gives CSVAGLLDGRAGANVLTF.

This clone was seen only once. V and J are TRBV27 and TRBJ2-5, with D perhaps assigned TRBD1 or TRBD2 (6 bases each). Germline CDR1 reads MNHEY; CDR2 reads SMNVEV (reference sequence). Trimming cost V 6 bases and J 7 bases, with 9 bases left between them. The CDR3 has 11 residues. The CDR3 region is CASSEGGTQYF. CDR3 bases: TGTGCCAGCAGCGAGGGGGGGACCCAGTACTTC.

V and J are TRBV6-6 and TRBJ1-5, with D possibly matching TRBD1 (5 bases). CDR3 length: 14 residues. In germline, CDR1 is MNHNY, CDR2 SVGAGI (reference sequence). Trimming shortened V by 10 bases and J by 4 bases, and 17 bases separated the two germline ends. The CDR3 protein is CATSSAGWNQPQHF. The CDR3 DNA reads as TGTGCCACCTCCTCCGCAGGGTGGAATCAGCCCCAGCATTTT.

V gene TRBV11-1 combines with J gene TRBJ1-1; D is unclear. Trimming removed 2 bases from V and 1 base from J, with 11 bases in between. The germline V gene has CDR1 SGHAT and CDR2 FQDESV (reference sequence). The CDR3 is 15 residues long. This chain's CDR3 is CASSLRRVANTEAFF. DNA for the CDR3: TGTGCCAGCAGCTTAAGGCGTGTGGCGAACACTGAAGCTTTCTTT.

Written as DNA, the CDR3 is TGTGCCAGCAGCTTATCCGCTAGCTACTCCTACGAGCAGTACTTC. Translated: CASSLSASYSYEQYF. V usage is TRBV7-6 and J usage is TRBJ2-7; TRBD2 might be the D (5 bases). CDR3 size: 15 residues. With 2 bases removed from V and 0 bases from J, the gap between germline ends came to 11 bases. CDR1 and CDR2 (germline): SGHVS, FNYEAQ.

The V gene is TRBV2, the J gene TRBJ2-1, with D possibly being TRBD2 (5 bases). CDR1 is SNHLY and CDR2 is FYNNEI in the germline V gene. V lost 5 bases and J 7 bases, leaving 6 bases between the germline ends. CDR3 length: 11 amino acids. The CDR3 protein is CASSWTNEQFF. CDR3 coding DNA: TGTGCCAGCAGTTGGACTAATGAGCAGTTCTTC.

The rearrangement joins TRBV6-5 to TRBJ2-2; D remains ambiguous. Trimming pared 6 bases from V and 4 bases from J, leaving 15 bases between. The V gene's germline CDR1 is MNHEY and CDR2 SVGAGI. The CDR3 covers 15 residues. The DNA for the CDR3 is TGTGCCAGCAGAACCTCAGGCCAGCCCACCGGGGAGCTGTTTTTT. It encodes CASRTSGQPTGELFF.

This rearrangement joins TRBV4-3 to TRBJ1-2; the D gene is possibly TRBD1 (5 bases). The CDR3 spans 15 residues. CDR1 LGHNA and CDR2 YSLEER come from the germline V gene. V was pared by 4 bases and J by 0 bases, with 12 bases between. The CDR3 protein is CASSPWQGANYGYTF. CDR3 in DNA: TGCGCCAGCAGCCCCTGGCAGGGAGCTAACTATGGCTACACCTTC.

This clone was seen only once. CDR3 coding DNA: TGTGCCAGCAGTTATACAGGGGGCTACGAGCAGTACTTC. Translating it yields CASSYTGGYEQYF. This sequence joins TRBV6-6 and TRBJ2-7; the match to TRBD1 covers 8 bases. Trimming took 3 bases from V and 3 from J; bases not matched to a gene: 1. Germline CDR1 is MNHNY and CDR2 is SVGAGI (reference sequence). This CDR3 contains 13 residues.

V and J are TRBV29-1 and TRBJ2-7, with unresolved D. The CDR3 spans 13 residues. CDR1 and CDR2 from the germline V gene are SQVTM and ANQGSEA. V dropped 2 bases and J dropped 0 bases, with 8 bases sitting between them. The DNA for the CDR3 is TGCAGCGTTGAAATAGCCACCTCCTACGAGCAGTACTTC. This codes for CSVEIATSYEQYF.

This chain uses TRBV7-9 with TRBJ2-5; D perhaps matches TRBD1 (6 bases). The CDR3 spans 17 residues. Germline V gene data show CDR1 as SEHNR and CDR2 as FQNEAQ (reference sequence). Deletions cut 1 base from V and 4 bases from J, with 19 bases between. Written as DNA, the CDR3 is TGTGCCAGCAGCTTAGGGGGGCCTCCGGGCCGTGGAGAGACCCAGTACTTC. Translation gives CASSLGGPPGRGETQYF.

The chain has TRBV21-1 and TRBJ1-2. TRBV21-1 is assigned pseudogene status. This CDR3 region has 18 residues. Written as DNA, the CDR3 is TGTGCCAGCAGCAAAGTCGGCAGTACGGGGCTGCTTAACTATGGCTACACCTTC. Its translation is CASSKVGSTGLLNYGYTF.

Here the CDR3 reads CASTLRGGIGSYEQYF. The CDR3 nucleotides are TGTGCCAGCACCCTTAGGGGAGGGATCGGATCCTACGAGCAGTACTTC. The chain is built from TRBV11-2 and TRBJ2-7, with TRBD2 matching 7 bases. Per the germline V gene, CDR1 is SGHAT and CDR2 is FQNNGV. The CDR3 extends over 16 amino acids. Trimming at V came to 7 bases and at J to 1 base, leaving 13 bases not matched to a gene.

This clone was counted between two and nine times. The chain recombines TRBV10-2 with TRBJ2-7, with D tentatively TRBD1 (5 bases). CDR1 and CDR2 (germline): WSHSY, SAAADI. The CDR3 sequence is 16 residues long. The V gene lost 6 bases and the J gene lost 3 bases, with 21 bases spanning the gap. The CDR3 is CASSLVLDRGGYEQYF. The CDR3, as DNA: TGCGCCAGCAGCCTCGTATTAGACAGAGGTGGCTACGAGCAGTACTTC.

CDR3 nucleotides: TGTGCCAGCAGGAGGGACAGGGGGTACAATGAGCAGTTCTTC. It translates to CASRRDRGYNEQFF. This chain links TRBV2 with TRBJ2-1; 11 nucleotides match TRBD1. The CDR3 is 14 residues long. Unmatched junction bases numbered 2, after V lost 6 bases and J lost 4 bases. Germline CDR1 and CDR2: SNHLY and FYNNEI.

The chain recombines TRBV28 with TRBJ1-5; the D gene is possibly TRBD1 (6 bases). The germline V gene encodes CDR1 MDHEN and CDR2 SYDVKM. The CDR3 contains 15 residues. The V end lost 7 bases, the J end lost 0 bases, and 13 bases lay between the germline ends. The CDR3 DNA reads TGTGCCAGCAACTCAGGGGACTATAGCAATCAGCCCCAGCATTTT. Protein: CASNSGDYSNQPQHF.

The chain employs TRBV6-1 and TRBJ1-1; D not resolved. Germline V gives CDR1 MNHNS, CDR2 SASEGT. Trimming took 7 bases from V and 11 from J, leaving 8 bases between them. CDR3 length equals 9 residues. The CDR3, as DNA: TGTGCCAGCACCGCGCCCGCTTTCTTT. As protein: CASTAPAFF.

This clone was counted only a few times. The identical CDR3 is also encoded by other nucleotide sequences in the sample. CDR3 nucleotides: TGTGCCAGCAGTGAAGCGCCTTACGAGCAGTACTTC. It codes for CASSEAPYEQYF. The genes are TRBV2 and TRBJ2-7; no clear D gene. This CDR3 region has 12 residues. Trimming removed 0 bases from V and 4 bases from J, with 4 bases in between. CDR1 is SNHLY, CDR2 FYNNEI, per germline.

As regards this clone: Other DNA variants within this sample encode the same CDR3. CDR3 DNA sequence: TGTGCCAGCAGGGGCCGTGGCACCGGGGAGCTGTTTTTT. This gives the protein CASRGRGTGELFF. The V gene is TRBV7-2, the J gene TRBJ2-2; D unresolved. This CDR3 is built from 13 residues. Germline CDR1 and CDR2: SGHTA and FQGNSA. Trimming pared 6 bases from V and 4 bases from J, leaving 9 bases between.

The J gene is TRBJ1-2, the V gene TRBV5-6; 9 nucleotides agree with TRBD1. The CDR3 totals 15 residues. J lost 4 bases, V lost 4 bases, and 8 bases had no gene match. CDR1 is SGHDT, CDR2 YYEEEE, per germline. CDR3 sequence: CASSTTGQGSYGYTF. The CDR3 DNA sequence: TGTGCCAGCAGCACGACGGGACAGGGTTCCTATGGCTACACCTTC. Full variable domain (rest looked up from reference TRBV5-6 and TRBJ1-2): DAGVTQSPTHLIKTRGQQVTLRCSPKSGHDTVSWYQQALGQGPQFIFQYYEEEERQRGNFPDRFSGHQFPNYSSELNVNALLLGDSALYLCASSTTGQGSYGYTFGSGTRLTVV.

The genes are TRBV15 and TRBJ2-7; TRBD1 aligns across 7 bases. Trimming took 2 bases from V and 6 from J; bases not matched to a gene: 7. The CDR3 has 14 residues. Germline V gives CDR1 LNHNV, CDR2 YYDKDF (reference sequence). CDR3 nucleotides: TGTGCCACCAGCAGACCGCAGACAGGGTTCGAGCAGTACTTC. Its translation: CATSRPQTGFEQYF.

About this clone: Other DNA sequences in the same sample also yield this CDR3. The gene calls are TRBV15 and TRBJ1-3, with D possibly being TRBD1 (6 bases). The V end was cut by 1 base, the J end by 3 bases, with 10 bases between. The CDR3 totals 15 residues. Germline V gene lookup returns CDR1 LNHNV and CDR2 YYDKDF (reference sequence). DNA of the CDR3: TGTGCCACCAGCAGAGCAAGGGGGAGTGGAAACACCATATATTTT. Translation gives CATSRARGSGNTIYF.

The rearrangement links TRBV7-8 to TRBJ2-3; no firm D call. The CDR3 has 12 residues. The germline gives CDR1 SGHVS, CDR2 FQNEAQ. With 5 bases removed from V and 6 bases from J, the gap between germline ends came to 9 bases. The CDR3 spells CASSPPRDTQYF. As DNA, the CDR3 is TGTGCCAGCAGCCCTCCTAGGGATACGCAGTATTTT.

This chain connects TRBV2 to TRBJ2-5; either TRBD1 or TRBD2 may fit D (5 bases each). Germline V gene sequence: CDR1 SNHLY, CDR2 FYNNEI. With 0 bases removed from V and 3 bases from J, the gap between germline ends came to 11 bases. This CDR3 has 15 residues. The CDR3 DNA reads as TGTGCCAGCAGTGAAGCCGGGACCTCTAAAGAGACCCAGTACTTC. Translating it yields CASSEAGTSKETQYF.

The chain links TRBV28 to TRBJ2-7; 9 positions agree with TRBD2. The CDR3 is 14 amino acids. V gave up 6 bases and J gave up 2 bases; unmatched junction bases: 5. The germline V gene encodes CDR1 MDHEN and CDR2 SYDVKM. The chain's CDR3 is CASRPERGAYEQYF. CDR3 DNA sequence: TGTGCCAGCAGACCAGAGCGGGGGGCCTACGAGCAGTACTTC.

The chain combines TRBV7-2 with TRBJ2-3; a possible D gene is TRBD2 (6 bases). Germline V CDR1 and CDR2: SGHTA, FQGNSA. The CDR3 length is 13 residues. The V end was cut by 4 bases, the J end by 5 bases, with 10 bases between. The CDR3 region is CASSSPGGDTQYF. Here the CDR3 DNA reads TGTGCCAGCAGCTCCCCCGGGGGAGATACGCAGTATTTT.

The V gene is TRBV19, the J gene TRBJ2-7, with D uncertain. The CDR3 spans 15 residues. CDR1 and CDR2 (germline): LNHDA, SQIVND (reference sequence). Trimming stripped 2 bases from V and 2 bases from J, with 13 bases between. This CDR3 reads CASSIISDNPYEQYF. DNA of the CDR3: TGTGCCAGTAGTATAATTTCAGATAACCCCTACGAGCAGTACTTC.

The V and J genes are TRBV9 and TRBJ2-7; 7 nucleotides align to TRBD2. The germline CDR1 and CDR2 sequences are SGDLS and YYNGEE. Trimming at V came to 3 bases and at J to 3 bases, leaving 9 bases not matched to a gene. The length of the CDR3 is 15 residues. CDR3 protein: CASSGRGEGLYEQYF. The CDR3 DNA is TGTGCCAGCAGCGGACGTGGGGAGGGCCTCTACGAGCAGTACTTC.